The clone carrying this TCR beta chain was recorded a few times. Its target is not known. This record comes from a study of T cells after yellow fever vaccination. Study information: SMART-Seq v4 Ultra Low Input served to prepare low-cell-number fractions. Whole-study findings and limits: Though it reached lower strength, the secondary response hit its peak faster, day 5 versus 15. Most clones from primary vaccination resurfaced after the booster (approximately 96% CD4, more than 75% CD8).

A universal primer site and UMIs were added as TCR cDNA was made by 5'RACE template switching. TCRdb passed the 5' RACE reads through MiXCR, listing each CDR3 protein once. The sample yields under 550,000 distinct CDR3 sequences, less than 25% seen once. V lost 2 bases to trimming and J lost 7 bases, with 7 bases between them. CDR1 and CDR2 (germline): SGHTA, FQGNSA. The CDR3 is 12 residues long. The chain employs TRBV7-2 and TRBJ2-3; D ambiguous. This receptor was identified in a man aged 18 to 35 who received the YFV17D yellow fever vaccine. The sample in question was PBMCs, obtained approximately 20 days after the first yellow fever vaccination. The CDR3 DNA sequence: TGTGCCAGCAGCTTAATGGCTAATACGCAGTATTTT. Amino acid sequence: CASSLMANTQYF.